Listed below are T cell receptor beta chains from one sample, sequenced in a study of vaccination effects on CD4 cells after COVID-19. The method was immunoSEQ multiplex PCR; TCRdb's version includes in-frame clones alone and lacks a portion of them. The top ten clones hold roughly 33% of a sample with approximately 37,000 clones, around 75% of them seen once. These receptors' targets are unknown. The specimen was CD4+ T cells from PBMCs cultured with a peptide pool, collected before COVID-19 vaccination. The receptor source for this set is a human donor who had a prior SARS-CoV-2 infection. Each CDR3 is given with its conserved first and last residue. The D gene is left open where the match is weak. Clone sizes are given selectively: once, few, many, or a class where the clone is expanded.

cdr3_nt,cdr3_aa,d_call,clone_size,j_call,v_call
TGTGCCAGTAGTCGTCAGGCAGGGGCTAACTATGGCTACACCTTC,CASSRQAGANYGYTF,.,.,TRBJ1-2,TRBV19
TGCGCCAGCGCTAGTTTGTTCAGGGAATACGAGCAGTACTTC,CASASLFREYEQYF,.,.,TRBJ2-7,TRBV5-1
TGTGCCAGCAGCCGGGGACTAGCAGGAGATACGCAGTATTTT,CASSRGLAGDTQYF,TRBD2,.,TRBJ2-3,TRBV3-1/TRBV3-2
TGTGCCAGCAGTTACTTATGGCCGGGAGACGATAGCTCCTACAATGAGCAGTTCTTC,CASSYLWPGDDSSYNEQFF,.,.,TRBJ2-1,TRBV27
TGTGCCAGCAGTGGATCAGCGACTGCAACTAATGAAAAACTGTTTTTT,CASSGSATATNEKLFF,.,.,TRBJ1-4,TRBV25-1
TGTGCCAGCATAAAACGATCTGGGGGTACGGGAGAGACCCAGTACTTC,CASIKRSGGTGETQYF,.,.,TRBJ2-5,TRBV3-1/TRBV3-2
TGCGCCAGCAGCGATCCCCAAGAGACCCAGTACTTC,CASSDPQETQYF,.,.,TRBJ2-5,TRBV5-1
TGCGCCAGCAGCTTGGAGGCTAGCTCGGGGACCCAGTACTTC,CASSLEASSGTQYF,.,.,TRBJ2-5,TRBV5-1
TGCGCCAGCAGCTTCTCGGGACAGGGTTACGAGCAGTACTTC,CASSFSGQGYEQYF,TRBD1,.,TRBJ2-7,TRBV5-1
TGTGCCAGCAGCCCGGGGACAGGGGGAAACTATGGCTACACCTTC,CASSPGTGGNYGYTF,TRBD1,.,TRBJ1-2,TRBV5-4
TGCACCAGCAGCTATGGACTAGCGGGGGGGAATTACAATGAGCAGTTCTTC,CTSSYGLAGGNYNEQFF,.,.,TRBJ2-1,TRBV1
TGTGCCAGCAGTTACTCCGCTGGGAGGGGTAATGAAAAACTGTTTTTT,CASSYSAGRGNEKLFF,.,.,TRBJ1-4,TRBV6-5
TGTGCCTGGAGTGTAGGGCTAGCGGCAAGCACAGATACGCAGTATTTT,CAWSVGLAASTDTQYF,TRBD2,.,TRBJ2-3,TRBV30
TGTGCCAGCACCCTTGATGGTAGGGTGAATTCCTACGAGCAGTACTTC,CASTLDGRVNSYEQYF,.,.,TRBJ2-7,TRBV5-5
TGTGCCAGCAGCTTCGGGACAGGGGATCAGCCCCAGCATTTT,CASSFGTGDQPQHF,TRBD1,.,TRBJ1-5,TRBV7-9
TGTGCCAGCAGCTACATAGCGGGGGTTATCCCTAGCACAGATACGCAGTATTTT,CASSYIAGVIPSTDTQYF,TRBD2,.,TRBJ2-3,TRBV5-6
TGTGCCAGCAGCCCTCAGGGGGTCCCGGAGTTCTTC,CASSPQGVPEFF,TRBD1,.,TRBJ2-1,TRBV7-2
TGTGCCAGCAGTTACTCCGGGGAGACCCAGTACTTC,CASSYSGETQYF,.,.,TRBJ2-5,TRBV6-2/TRBV6-3
TGTGCCAGCAGTGAGGGGACAGGGATGTATGGCTACACCTTC,CASSEGTGMYGYTF,TRBD1,few,TRBJ1-2,TRBV6-1
TGTGCCAGCAGCCGGGGGAGACAGCGTTACGAGCAGTACTTC,CASSRGRQRYEQYF,.,.,TRBJ2-7,TRBV5-6
TGTGCCAGCATGAAGCAGGGGTCAGCTACCTACAATGAGCAGTTCTTC,CASMKQGSATYNEQFF,.,few,TRBJ2-1,TRBV2
TGTGCCAGCAATAACAGGGGGGGCAGGGGGTTTGACAATGAGCAGTTCTTC,CASNNRGGRGFDNEQFF,.,.,TRBJ2-1,TRBV7-8
TGTGCCAGCAGCCAAGATTGGACCGGGGAGCTGTTTTTT,CASSQDWTGELFF,.,.,TRBJ2-2,TRBV14